Listed below are T cell receptor beta chains from one sample, sequenced in a study of long-term antiretroviral therapy in people with HIV. Generated by immunoSEQ multiplex PCR, the TCRdb table keeps only in-frame clones and is missing some. This table holds roughly 28,000 clones, 80% to 95% found once. The sample was unsorted PBMCs, taken roughly 5 years after starting antiretroviral therapy. All receptors derive from a woman between 40 and 55 years old with HIV. CDR3s include the opening cysteine and the closing phenylalanine or tryptophan. Each record gives: D gene, clone size, J gene, V gene, CDR3 length, CDR3 protein, CDR3 DNA. D genes are given only for firm matches. Where a row states a size, it is once, few, many or the class of an expanded clone; other rows omit it.

d_gene: TRBD1; abundance: -; j_gene: TRBJ1-2; v_gene: TRBV7-2; len: 14; CDR3aa: CASSFPSQGARYTF; CDR3nt: TGTGCCAGCAGCTTTCCGTCTCAGGGGGCGCGCTACACCTTC
d_gene: -; abundance: once; j_gene: TRBJ1-2; v_gene: TRBV18; len: 14; CDR3aa: CASSVGTTEGGYTF; CDR3nt: TGTGCCAGCTCCGTCGGGACAACGGAGGGCGGCTACACCTTC
d_gene: -; abundance: -; j_gene: TRBJ1-1; v_gene: TRBV5-4; len: 15; CDR3aa: CASSLTAHSNTEAFF; CDR3nt: TGTGCCAGCAGCTTGACAGCCCACAGTAACACTGAAGCTTTCTTT
d_gene: -; abundance: -; j_gene: TRBJ1-1; v_gene: TRBV7-2; len: 13; CDR3aa: CASSFTQGSEAFF; CDR3nt: TGTGCCAGCAGCTTTACGCAGGGGTCTGAAGCTTTCTTT
d_gene: -; abundance: once; j_gene: TRBJ2-1; v_gene: TRBV29-1; len: 13; CDR3aa: CSVQGSSYNEQFF; CDR3nt: TGCAGCGTTCAGGGGAGCTCCTACAATGAGCAGTTCTTC
d_gene: -; abundance: -; j_gene: TRBJ1-6; v_gene: TRBV2; len: 13; CDR3aa: CASRVDSNSPLHF; CDR3nt: TGTGCCAGCAGGGTTGACAGTAATTCACCCCTCCACTTT
d_gene: -; abundance: -; j_gene: TRBJ1-1; v_gene: TRBV30; len: 13; CDR3aa: CAIQGLGNTEAFF; CDR3nt: TGTGCCATCCAGGGATTAGGGAACACTGAAGCTTTCTTT
d_gene: -; abundance: -; j_gene: TRBJ2-1; v_gene: TRBV19; len: 15; CDR3aa: CASSTRGASYNEQFF; CDR3nt: TGTGCCAGTAGTACCAGGGGGGCTTCCTACAATGAGCAGTTCTTC
d_gene: -; abundance: once; j_gene: TRBJ1-3; v_gene: TRBV19; len: 13; CDR3aa: CASSMQYGNTIYF; CDR3nt: TGTGCCAGTAGTATGCAGTATGGAAACACCATATATTTT
d_gene: -; abundance: -; j_gene: TRBJ2-2; v_gene: TRBV13; len: 15; CDR3aa: CASSPRWENTGELFF; CDR3nt: TGTGCCAGCAGCCCCAGGTGGGAAAACACCGGGGAGCTGTTTTTT
d_gene: -; abundance: -; j_gene: TRBJ1-4; v_gene: TRBV4-3; len: 19; CDR3aa: CASSQRVGGGGRANEKLFF; CDR3nt: TGCGCCAGCAGCCAAAGGGTAGGGGGGGGAGGACGGGCTAATGAAAAACTGTTTTTT